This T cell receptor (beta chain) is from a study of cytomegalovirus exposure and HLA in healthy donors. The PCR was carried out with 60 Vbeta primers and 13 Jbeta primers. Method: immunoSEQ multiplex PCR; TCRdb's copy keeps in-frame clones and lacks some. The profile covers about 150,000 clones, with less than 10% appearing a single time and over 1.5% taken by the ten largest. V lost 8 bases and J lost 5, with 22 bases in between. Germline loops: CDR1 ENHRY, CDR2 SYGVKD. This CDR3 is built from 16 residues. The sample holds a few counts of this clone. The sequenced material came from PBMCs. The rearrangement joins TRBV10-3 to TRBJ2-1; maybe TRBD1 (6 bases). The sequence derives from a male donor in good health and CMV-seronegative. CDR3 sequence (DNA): TGTGCCATCTCCCACCCGGGCGGTAGGGGGAACAATGAGCAGTTCTTC. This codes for CAISHPGGRGNNEQFF.